These 30 T cell receptor beta chains originate from one sample sequenced in a study of T cell changes during pregnancy in multiple sclerosis. Measured with immunoSEQ multiplex PCR; TCRdb has only the in-frame clones, and not every one. Found here are roughly 87,000 clones, just over 90% of them singletons; the top ten hold approximately 1.3%. The specimen comprised peripheral blood, sampled in the third trimester of pregnancy. The receptors here all came from a female donor in good health, enrolled as a control in a pregnancy study.

The chain links TRBV5-1 to TRBJ2-2, with TRBD2 identical over 14 bases. The CDR3 has 17 residues. The V segment lost 4 bases and the J segment 5 bases; nucleotides outside the gene matches: 7. Germline-derived CDR1 and CDR2 are SGHRS and YFSETQ. CDR3 loop: CASSMTSGRAETGELFF. The CDR3 nucleotides read TGCGCCAGCAGCATGACTAGCGGGAGGGCCGAAACCGGGGAGCTGTTTTTT.

The V and J genes are TRBV6-1 and TRBJ2-1, with a possible D match to TRBD2 (6 bases). In germline, CDR1 is MNHNS, CDR2 SASEGT. With 4 bases removed from V and 7 bases from J, the gap between germline ends came to 17 bases. The CDR3 spans 15 residues. The CDR3 loop is CASSVVPGDVNEQFF. DNA for the CDR3: TGTGCCAGCAGTGTGGTCCCGGGGGATGTGAATGAGCAGTTCTTC.

This clone came up once. The rearrangement joins TRBV10-1 to TRBJ2-3; TRBD2 aligns across 14 bases. CDR1 and CDR2 from the germline V gene are WNHNN and SYGVQD (reference sequence). The CDR3 consists of 18 residues. The J segment lost 1 base and the V segment lost 6 bases, leaving 9 bases of the junction unmatched. The CDR3 bases are TGCGCCAGCAGGACCGGGACTAGCGGGAGAGAAGGCACAGATACGCAGTATTTT. It yields the protein CASRTGTSGREGTDTQYF.

The CDR3 DNA sequence: TGTGCCAGCAGTTTAGGGGGGAGGAATGAGCAGTTCTTC. The encoded protein is CASSLGGRNEQFF. The chain has TRBV27 and TRBJ2-1, with a possible D match to TRBD2 (6 bases). Germline-derived CDR1 and CDR2 are MNHEY and SMNVEV (reference sequence). CDR3 length equals 13 residues. The germline V and J ends were trimmed by 2 bases and 7 bases, with 9 bases remaining between them.

This clone has only a few counts. This chain uses TRBV27 with TRBJ2-5, with 9 bases identical to TRBD1. Germline V gene data show CDR1 as MNHEY and CDR2 as SMNVEV (reference sequence). After removal of 6 bases from V and 3 bases from J, the junction contained 2 bases not matched to a gene. The CDR3 spans 13 residues. The CDR3: CASRDRGEETQYF. In nucleotides, the CDR3 is TGTGCCAGCAGGGACAGGGGTGAAGAGACCCAGTACTTC.

The chain has TRBV25-1 and TRBJ2-7; D gene uncertain. CDR3 length equals 11 residues. With 3 bases removed from V and 4 bases from J, the gap between germline ends came to 4 bases. Per germline, CDR1 MGHDK and CDR2 SYGVNS. The CDR3 loop reads CASSDGYEQYF. The DNA for the CDR3 is TGTGCCAGCAGTGACGGGTACGAGCAGTACTTC.

V and J are TRBV6-6 and TRBJ2-5; 12 nucleotides agree with TRBD2. The V gene end was trimmed by 8 bases and the J gene end by 2 bases; junction bases not matched to a gene: 3. CDR3 length: 14 amino acids. Germline V gives CDR1 MNHNY, CDR2 SVGAGI (reference sequence). The CDR3 is CASRTSGIQETQYF. CDR3 nucleotide sequence: TGTGCCAGCCGGACTAGCGGGATACAAGAGACCCAGTACTTC.

The chain links TRBV27 to TRBJ1-1; 10 bases match TRBD1. The CDR3 covers 14 residues. Per the germline V gene, CDR1 is MNHEY and CDR2 is SMNVEV (reference sequence). The ends lost 5 bases at V and 4 bases at J; junction bases unmatched: 4. The CDR3 here is CASSVRTGGTEAFF. CDR3 DNA: TGTGCCAGCAGTGTACGGACAGGGGGCACTGAAGCTTTCTTT.

In its sample, this clone was seen once. V is TRBV7-2 and J is TRBJ1-5, with a possible D match to TRBD1 (5 bases). CDR3 length: 15 amino acids. Between the trimmed V and J ends, which lost 5 bases and 0 bases, there was a span of 11 bases. CDR1 and CDR2 from the germline V gene are SGHTA and FQGNSA. CDR3 coding DNA: TGTGCCAGCAGCCCAGGGATATATAGCAATCAGCCCCAGCATTTT. Its protein is CASSPGIYSNQPQHF.

This rearrangement joins TRBV25-1 to TRBJ2-6; D might be TRBD2 (5 bases). The germline gives CDR1 MGHDK, CDR2 SYGVNS. This CDR3 comprises 16 residues. The germline V and J ends were trimmed by 1 base and 3 bases, with 10 bases remaining between them. The DNA for the CDR3 is TGTGCCAGCAGTGAATCCGGGGTTGGTGGGGCCAACGTCCTGACTTTC. Translation gives CASSESGVGGANVLTF.

The chain links TRBV19 to TRBJ1-4, with 9 bases fitting TRBD1. The V and J ends lost 7 bases and 7 bases, in that order; junction bases with no gene match: 10. The CDR3 extends over 15 amino acids. The germline V gene has CDR1 LNHDA and CDR2 SQIVND (reference sequence). The CDR3: CASTSGTGLVEKLFF. CDR3 nucleotides: TGTGCCAGTACCTCCGGGACAGGGCTGGTTGAAAAACTGTTTTTT.

The chain joins TRBV19 to TRBJ1-2; 9 bases agree with TRBD1. Germline V gene sequence: CDR1 LNHDA, CDR2 SQIVND (reference sequence). CDR3 size: 11 residues. Trimming cost V 11 bases and J 8 bases; bases outside gene matches: 6. As DNA, the CDR3 is TGTGCCCCGTACAGGGGGCCCGGCTACACCTTC. It specifies CAPYRGPGYTF. Combining the CDR3 with reference TRBV19 and TRBJ1-2 gives the whole variable domain DGGITQSPKYLFRKEGQNVTLSCEQNLNHDAMYWYRQDPGQGLRLIYYSQIVNDFQKGDIAEGYSVSREKKESFPLTVTSAQKNPTAFYLCAPYRGPGYTFGSGTRLTVV.

CDR3 loop: CASSFVAGGGTGELFF. CDR3 nucleotides: TGTGCCAGCAGTTTCGTTGCGGGAGGAGGAACCGGGGAGCTGTTTTTT. The gene calls are TRBV28 and TRBJ2-2, with TRBD2 matching over 8 bases. The CDR3 consists of 16 residues. With V trimmed by 3 bases and J by 5 bases, 8 bases remained unmatched. Germline lookup yields CDR1 MDHEN and CDR2 SYDVKM. The full variable domain, its missing parts supplied by reference TRBV28 and TRBJ2-2, is DVKVTQSSRYLVKRTGEKVFLECVQDMDHENMFWYRQDPGLGLRLIYFSYDVKMKEKGDIPEGYSVSREKKERFSLILESASTNQTSMYLCASSFVAGGGTGELFFGEGSRLTVL.

The genes are TRBV5-6 and TRBJ2-5; the match to TRBD2 covers 8 bases. The CDR3 sequence is 16 residues long. The J segment lost 4 bases and the V segment lost 0 bases, leaving 8 bases of the junction unmatched. Per the germline V gene, CDR1 is SGHDT and CDR2 is YYEEEE. The chain's CDR3 is CASSLVGRGGGETQYF. CDR3 sequence (DNA): TGTGCCAGCAGCTTGGTGGGTCGGGGGGGAGGAGAGACCCAGTACTTC.

The rearrangement uses TRBV28 and TRBJ1-5; 8 positions agree with TRBD1. This CDR3 spans 15 amino acids. Losses at the gene ends were 2 bases for V and 2 bases for J; bases not matched to a gene: 2. The V gene's germline CDR1 is MDHEN and CDR2 SYDVKM. CDR3 residues: CASSLQGAGNQPQHF. The CDR3 region has the DNA TGTGCCAGCAGTTTACAGGGGGCAGGCAATCAGCCCCAGCATTTT.

CDR3 protein: CASRVGPITDTQYF. Written as DNA, the CDR3 is TGTGCCAGCAGGGTGGGGCCAATCACAGATACGCAGTATTTT. This chain links TRBV6-1 with TRBJ2-3, with D possibly TRBD1 on 5 matching bases. V lost 6 bases and J lost 2, with 12 bases in between. CDR1 is MNHNS and CDR2 is SASEGT in the germline V gene. This CDR3 is built from 14 residues.

This rearrangement joins TRBV25-1 to TRBJ2-7; 9 nucleotides line up with TRBD1. V was clipped by 3 bases and J by 2 bases; unmatched bases: 5. This CDR3 is built from 15 residues. Germline loops: CDR1 MGHDK, CDR2 SYGVNS. The CDR3 spells CASSDPGQGAYEQYF. The DNA for the CDR3 is TGTGCCAGCAGTGATCCGGGACAGGGAGCCTACGAGCAGTACTTC.

The chain couples TRBV15 to TRBJ1-5; D perhaps matches TRBD1 (6 bases). This CDR3 region has 14 residues. Between the trimmed V and J ends, which lost 4 bases and 7 bases, there was a span of 14 bases. Per germline, CDR1 LNHNV and CDR2 YYDKDF (reference sequence). CDR3 sequence reads: CATSKDGTKQPQHF. CDR3 sequence (DNA): TGTGCCACCAGCAAGGACGGGACAAAGCAGCCCCAGCATTTT.

The chain is built from TRBV27 and TRBJ1-5; TRBD1 might be the D (6 bases). The V and J ends lost 6 bases and 0 bases respectively, with 12 bases between them. The CDR3 contains 15 residues. The germline V gene has CDR1 MNHEY and CDR2 SMNVEV (reference sequence). CDR3 in DNA: TGTGCCAGCAGCTCCACAGGGAGTAGCAATCAGCCCCAGCATTTT. Translated, it gives CASSSTGSSNQPQHF.

This CDR3 reads CASTQGEDQPQHF. Here the CDR3 DNA reads TGTGCCAGCACCCAGGGGGAAGATCAGCCCCAGCATTTT. The chain recombines TRBV2 with TRBJ1-5; 7 bases align to TRBD1. The CDR3 loop spans 13 amino acids. Unmatched junction bases numbered 5, after V lost 7 bases and J lost 5 bases. Germline CDR1 SNHLY, CDR2 FYNNEI. The whole variable domain, remainder taken from reference TRBV2 and TRBJ1-5, is EPEVTQTPSHQVTQMGQEVILRCVPISNHLYFYWYRQILGQKVEFLVSFYNNEISEKSEIFDDQFSVERPDGSNFTLKIRSTKLEDSAMYFCASTQGEDQPQHFGDGTRLSIL.

At least ten counts were recorded for this clone. The chain joins TRBV19 to TRBJ2-1, with 10 positions matching TRBD2. Per the germline V gene, CDR1 is LNHDA and CDR2 is SQIVND (reference sequence). The junction had 3 bases not matched to a gene; V was cut back by 1 base and J by 6 bases. This CDR3 has 15 amino acids. Written as DNA, the CDR3 is TGTGCCAGTAGTATAGGCGCTAGCGGGGGCAATGAGCAGTTCTTC. This codes for CASSIGASGGNEQFF.

The gene calls are TRBV7-8 and TRBJ2-3, with D unresolved. Germline V gene sequence: CDR1 SGHVS, CDR2 FQNEAQ. Trimming cost V 4 bases and J 6 bases, with 11 bases left between them. The CDR3 is 13 amino acids. The CDR3 DNA sequence: TGTGCCAGCAGCTCCCACGCACTTGATACGCAGTATTTT. Encoded protein: CASSSHALDTQYF.

The chain links TRBV5-1 to TRBJ1-5; 8 nucleotides agree with TRBD1. CDR3 length: 15 residues. The germline V gene has CDR1 SGHRS and CDR2 YFSETQ. V gave up 4 bases and J gave up 4 bases; unmatched junction bases: 7. CDR3 nucleotides: TGCGCCAGCAGCACCGGGACAGGAATGAATCAGCCCCAGCATTTT. Protein sequence: CASSTGTGMNQPQHF.

The genes are TRBV7-2 and TRBJ2-3, with TRBD2 matching 9 bases. Germline V CDR1 and CDR2: SGHTA, FQGNSA. The CDR3 has 15 amino acids. With 5 bases clipped from V and 4 bases from J, the junction kept 7 bases outside the gene matches. Written as DNA, the CDR3 is TGTGCCAGCAGCATCCTAGCGGGAATCGCAGATACGCAGTATTTT. It specifies CASSILAGIADTQYF.

CDR3 protein: CASSLDPSSYEQYF. CDR3 sequence (DNA): TGCGCCAGCAGCTTGGACCCGAGCTCCTACGAGCAGTACTTC. The V call is TRBV5-1, the J call TRBJ2-7, with unresolved D. The CDR3 consists of 14 residues. Germline V gene data show CDR1 as SGHRS and CDR2 as YFSETQ. Trimming stripped 0 bases from V and 0 bases from J, with 7 bases between.

The genes are TRBV19 and TRBJ2-7; 11 nucleotides line up with TRBD1. CDR3 length: 15 amino acids. V shed 6 bases and J 0 bases; nucleotides not matched to a gene: 4. Germline V CDR1 and CDR2: LNHDA, SQIVND (reference sequence). DNA of the CDR3: TGTGCCAGTAGCGCCGGGACAGGGGGCTCCTACGAGCAGTACTTC. It translates to CASSAGTGGSYEQYF.

Here the CDR3 DNA reads TGTGCCAGCCGGCGGGCAGGCTACACCGGGGAGCTGTTTTTT. The encoded protein is CASRRAGYTGELFF. This sequence joins TRBV28 and TRBJ2-2, with a weak D call TRBD2 (5 bases). CDR3 size: 14 residues. The V gene lost 8 bases and the J gene lost 3 bases, with 13 bases spanning the gap. Germline V gene lookup returns CDR1 MDHEN and CDR2 SYDVKM.

This clone was detected once. J is TRBJ1-1 and V is TRBV10-3; D may be TRBD1 (5 bases). Germline V lookup: CDR1 ENHRY, CDR2 SYGVKD. V lost 4 bases to trimming and J lost 2 bases, with 8 bases between them. The CDR3 has 13 residues. CDR3 DNA sequence: TGTGCCATCAGTGGCGGGGCTAACACTGAAGCTTTCTTT. Translating gives CAISGGANTEAFF.

The chain recombines TRBV9 with TRBJ2-1, with a weak D call TRBD1 (6 bases). Germline loops: CDR1 SGDLS, CDR2 YYNGEE. With 2 bases removed from V and 10 bases from J, the gap between germline ends came to 16 bases. This CDR3 comprises 14 residues. The DNA of the CDR3 is TGTGCCAGCAGCGTTGGGGGCTCCAGCTTGGAGCAGTTCTTC. The encoded protein is CASSVGGSSLEQFF.

The rearrangement links TRBV7-9 to TRBJ2-7; 9 nucleotides match TRBD2. Germline V gives CDR1 SEHNR, CDR2 FQNEAQ (reference sequence). Trimming cost V 5 bases and J 7 bases; bases outside gene matches: 9. The CDR3 extends over 14 amino acids. The CDR3 loop is CASSQVSGGQEQYF. The DNA for the CDR3 is TGTGCCAGCAGCCAGGTCAGCGGGGGGCAAGAGCAGTACTTC.